This TCR beta chain originates from a study of Ad26.COV2.S vaccination and SARS-CoV-2 variants. Study-wide background: A participant enrolled in the COV1001 Ad26.COV2.S trial arm provided the sample. Ad26.COV2.S, an intramuscular injection, was given once or twice 56 days apart.

The treatment here: around 19 received Ad26.COV2.S at low or high dose, single or two shots; 5 received placebo; per-sample allocation not given. Sampling was performed 63 days after the first vaccine or placebo injection. The V gene lost 0 bases and the J gene lost 2 bases, with 8 bases spanning the gap. The CDR3 has 14 amino acids. Per germline, CDR1 KGHSH and CDR2 LQKENI. Libraries were prepared by immunoSEQ multiplex PCR; TCRdb keeps only in-frame clonotypes and omits some of them. Of fewer than 600,000 clones listed, roughly nine tenths are singletons. Of note for this clone: The antigen is not known.

Study findings and constraints: Spike-specific TCR breadth ran higher among vaccine recipients than placebo recipients. Total T cell responses were possibly underestimated by TCR breadth and depth analyses.

The sequence was collected from a person between 18 and 59 years old who received the Ad26.COV2.S COVID-19 vaccine or a placebo. This specimen was peripheral blood, taken in a trial of Ad26.COV2.S vaccine versus placebo. This chain joins TRBV18 and TRBJ2-7; possible D gene TRBD1, 6 bases. The CDR3 loop reads CASSPPDRAYEQYF. CDR3 in DNA: TGTGCCAGCTCACCACCGGACAGAGCCTACGAGCAGTACTTC.